This record looks at one T cell receptor (beta chain) sequence and its context. Its antigen remains unknown. The data were taken from a study of T cell responses to AZD1222 COVID-19 vaccine. Study observations and caveats: Among those given AZD1222, only 6 or 7 were seropositive at baseline. It was only after the peak T cell response that any repertoires were sampled. Donors, mostly white British, included more females; clonal diversity was possibly underestimated.

Assay used: immunoSEQ multiplex PCR; TCRdb lists only in-frame clones, some missing. The data contain approximately 110,000 clones, roughly 88% of them singletons. The germline gives CDR1 MGHRA, CDR2 YSYEKL. The V end lost 4 bases, the J end lost 2 bases, and 10 bases lay between the germline ends. This CDR3 is built from 14 residues. This receptor was taken from an adult in good health. The chain employs TRBV4-1 and TRBJ2-3; D uncertain. Here the sequenced sample was peripheral blood, taken on day 0 of AZD1222 vaccination. The CDR3 DNA reads as TGCGCCAGCAGCCGGGGTCGAGACACAGATACGCAGTATTTT. It codes for CASSRGRDTDTQYF.